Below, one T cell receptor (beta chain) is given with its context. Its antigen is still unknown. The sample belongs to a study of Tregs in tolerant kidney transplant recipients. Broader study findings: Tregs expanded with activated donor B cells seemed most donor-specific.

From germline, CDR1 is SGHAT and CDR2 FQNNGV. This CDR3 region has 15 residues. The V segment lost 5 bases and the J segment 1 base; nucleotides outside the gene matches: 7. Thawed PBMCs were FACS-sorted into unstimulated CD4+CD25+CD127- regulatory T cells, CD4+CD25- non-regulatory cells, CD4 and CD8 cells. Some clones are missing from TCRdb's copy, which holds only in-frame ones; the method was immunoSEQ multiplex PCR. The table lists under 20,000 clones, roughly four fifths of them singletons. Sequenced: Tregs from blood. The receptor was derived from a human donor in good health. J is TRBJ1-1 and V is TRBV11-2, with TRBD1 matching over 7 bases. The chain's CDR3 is CASSHYRGQNTEAFF. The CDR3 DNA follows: TGTGCCAGCAGCCACTACAGGGGTCAGAACACTGAAGCTTTCTTT.